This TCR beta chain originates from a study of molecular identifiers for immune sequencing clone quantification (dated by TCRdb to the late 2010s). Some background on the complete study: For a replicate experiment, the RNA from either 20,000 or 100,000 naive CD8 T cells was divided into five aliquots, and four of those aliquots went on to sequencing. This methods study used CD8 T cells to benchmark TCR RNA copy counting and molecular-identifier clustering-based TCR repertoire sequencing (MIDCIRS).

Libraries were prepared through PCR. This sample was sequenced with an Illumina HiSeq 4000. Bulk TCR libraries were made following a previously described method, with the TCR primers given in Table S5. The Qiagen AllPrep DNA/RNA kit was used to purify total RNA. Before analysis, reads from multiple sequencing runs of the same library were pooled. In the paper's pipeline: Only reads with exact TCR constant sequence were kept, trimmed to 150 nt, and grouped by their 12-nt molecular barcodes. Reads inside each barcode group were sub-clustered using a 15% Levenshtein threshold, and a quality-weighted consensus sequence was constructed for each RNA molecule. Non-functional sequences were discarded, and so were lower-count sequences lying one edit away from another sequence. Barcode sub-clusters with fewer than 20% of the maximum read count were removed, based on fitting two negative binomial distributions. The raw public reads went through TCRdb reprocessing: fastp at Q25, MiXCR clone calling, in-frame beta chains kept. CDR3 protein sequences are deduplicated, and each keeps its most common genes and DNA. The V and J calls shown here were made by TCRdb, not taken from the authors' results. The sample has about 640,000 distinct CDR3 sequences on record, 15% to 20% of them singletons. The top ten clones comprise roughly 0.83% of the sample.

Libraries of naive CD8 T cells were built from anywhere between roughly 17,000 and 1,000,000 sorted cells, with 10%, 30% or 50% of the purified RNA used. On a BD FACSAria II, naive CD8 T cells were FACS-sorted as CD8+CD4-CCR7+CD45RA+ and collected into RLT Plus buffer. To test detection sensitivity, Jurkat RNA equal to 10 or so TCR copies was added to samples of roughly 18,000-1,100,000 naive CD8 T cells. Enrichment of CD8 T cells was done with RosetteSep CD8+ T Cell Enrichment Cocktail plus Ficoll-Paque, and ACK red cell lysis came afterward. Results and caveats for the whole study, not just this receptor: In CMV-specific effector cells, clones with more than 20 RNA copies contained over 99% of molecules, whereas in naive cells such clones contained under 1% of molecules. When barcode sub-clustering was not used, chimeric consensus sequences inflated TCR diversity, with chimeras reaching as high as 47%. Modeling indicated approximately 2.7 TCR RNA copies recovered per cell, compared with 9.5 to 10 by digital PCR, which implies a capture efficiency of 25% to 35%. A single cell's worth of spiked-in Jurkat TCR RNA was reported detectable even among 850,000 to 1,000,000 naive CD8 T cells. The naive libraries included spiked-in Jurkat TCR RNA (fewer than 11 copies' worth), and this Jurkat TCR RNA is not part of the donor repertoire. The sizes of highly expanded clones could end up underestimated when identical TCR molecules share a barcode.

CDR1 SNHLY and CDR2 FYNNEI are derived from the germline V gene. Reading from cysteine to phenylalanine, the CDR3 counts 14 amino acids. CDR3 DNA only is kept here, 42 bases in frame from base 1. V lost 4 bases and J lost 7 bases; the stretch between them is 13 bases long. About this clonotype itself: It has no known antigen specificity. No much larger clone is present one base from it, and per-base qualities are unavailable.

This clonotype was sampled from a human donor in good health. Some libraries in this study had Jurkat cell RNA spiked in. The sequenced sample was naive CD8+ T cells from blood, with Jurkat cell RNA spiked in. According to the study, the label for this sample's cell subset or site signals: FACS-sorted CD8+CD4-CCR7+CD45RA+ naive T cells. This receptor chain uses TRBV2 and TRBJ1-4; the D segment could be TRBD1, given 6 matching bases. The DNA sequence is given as TGTGCCAGCAGTGTTCAGGGGCTTTCTGAAAAACTGTTTTTT. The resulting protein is CASSVQGLSEKLFF. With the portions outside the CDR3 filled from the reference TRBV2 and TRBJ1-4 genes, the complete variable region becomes EPEVTQTPSHQVTQMGQEVILRCVPISNHLYFYWYRQILGQKVEFLVSFYNNEISEKSEIFDDQFSVERPDGSNFTLKIRSTKLEDSAMYFCASSVQGLSEKLFFGSGTQLSVL.